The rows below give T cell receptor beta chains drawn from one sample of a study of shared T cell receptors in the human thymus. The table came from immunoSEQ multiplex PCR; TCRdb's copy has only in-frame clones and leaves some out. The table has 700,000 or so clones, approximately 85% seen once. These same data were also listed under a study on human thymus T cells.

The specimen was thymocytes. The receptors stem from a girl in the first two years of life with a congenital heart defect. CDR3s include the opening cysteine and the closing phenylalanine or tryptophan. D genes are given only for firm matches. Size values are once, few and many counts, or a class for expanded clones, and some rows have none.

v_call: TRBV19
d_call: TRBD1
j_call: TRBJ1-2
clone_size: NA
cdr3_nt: TGTGCCAGTAGTATAGTTAGGGGACAGGGGGGCTACACCTTC
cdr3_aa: CASSIVRGQGGYTF

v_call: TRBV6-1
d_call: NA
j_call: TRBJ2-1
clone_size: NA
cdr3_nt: TGTGCCAGCAGTGACGGACTATCCTACAATGAGCAGTTCTTC
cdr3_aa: CASSDGLSYNEQFF

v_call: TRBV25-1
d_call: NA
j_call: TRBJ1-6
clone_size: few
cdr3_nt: TGTGCCAGCAGTGAGACAGGTTCACCCCTCCACTTT
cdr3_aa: CASSETGSPLHF

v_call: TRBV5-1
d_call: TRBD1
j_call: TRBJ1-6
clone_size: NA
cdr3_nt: TGCGCCAGCAGCTTGCAACCGGACAGGGTTCATTCACCCCTCCACTTT
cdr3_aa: CASSLQPDRVHSPLHF

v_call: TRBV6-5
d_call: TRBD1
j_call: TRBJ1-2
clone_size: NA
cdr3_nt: TGTGCCAGCAGTCCTACCGGGACAGGACACACCTTC
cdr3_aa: CASSPTGTGHTF

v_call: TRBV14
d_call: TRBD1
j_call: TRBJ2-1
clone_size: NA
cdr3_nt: TGTGCCAGCAGCCCCGGACAGGGTCGGAGCTCCTACAATGAGCAGTTCTTC
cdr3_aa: CASSPGQGRSSYNEQFF

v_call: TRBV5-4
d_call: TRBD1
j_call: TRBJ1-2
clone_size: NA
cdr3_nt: TGTGCCAGCAGGGCGACCGGGACAGTCTTTAACTATGGCTACACCTTC
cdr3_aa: CASRATGTVFNYGYTF

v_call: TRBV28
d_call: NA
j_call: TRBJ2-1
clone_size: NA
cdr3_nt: TGTGCCAGCAGTTTAAGACTCTGCGACGGAGGCGTCAATGAGCAGTTCTTC
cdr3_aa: CASSLRLCDGGVNEQFF

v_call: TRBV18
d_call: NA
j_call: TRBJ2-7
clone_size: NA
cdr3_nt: TGTGCCAGCTCACCACCCTCAGTGCAGGGGACCTACGAGCAGTACTTC
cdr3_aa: CASSPPSVQGTYEQYF

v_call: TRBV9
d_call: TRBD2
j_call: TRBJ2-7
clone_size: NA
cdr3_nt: TGTGCCAGCAGCGTATCCGGGACTAGGGGCGAGCAGTACTTC
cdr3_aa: CASSVSGTRGEQYF

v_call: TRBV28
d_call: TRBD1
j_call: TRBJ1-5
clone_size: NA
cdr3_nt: TGTGCCAGCAGCCGACGTCCCGGGACAGGGCCGGATCAGCCCCAGCATTTT
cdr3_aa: CASSRRPGTGPDQPQHF

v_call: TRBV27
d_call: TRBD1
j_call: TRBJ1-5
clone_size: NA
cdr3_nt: TGTGCCAGCAGACACGAGCGGGAGGGGGCCGGGCCCCAGCATTTT
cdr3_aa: CASRHEREGAGPQHF

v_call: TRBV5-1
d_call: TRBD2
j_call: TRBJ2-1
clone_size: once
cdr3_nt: TGCGCCAGCAGCCGAACGTGGGAATCACTAGCGGGGCCCAGGGATGAGCAGTTCTTC
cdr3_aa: CASSRTWESLAGPRDEQFF

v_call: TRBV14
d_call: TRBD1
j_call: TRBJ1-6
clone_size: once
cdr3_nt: TGTGCCAGCAGACAGGGGGCGGATTCACCCCTCCACTTT
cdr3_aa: CASRQGADSPLHF

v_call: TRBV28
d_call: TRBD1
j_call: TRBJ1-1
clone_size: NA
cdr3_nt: TGTGCCAGCGGAATCCGGGACAGGGGTCAAAATGAAGCTTTCTTT
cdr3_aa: CASGIRDRGQNEAFF

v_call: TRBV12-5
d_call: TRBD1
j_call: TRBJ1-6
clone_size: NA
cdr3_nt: TGTGCTAGTGGTTTGGTAGTTCCGGGACAGGGAACTAATTCACCCCTCCACTTT
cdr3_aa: CASGLVVPGQGTNSPLHF

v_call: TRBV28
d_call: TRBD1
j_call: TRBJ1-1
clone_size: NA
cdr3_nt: TGTGCCAGCACCTCGTGGACAGGGGGAAGGGACACTGAAGCTTTCTTT
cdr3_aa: CASTSWTGGRDTEAFF

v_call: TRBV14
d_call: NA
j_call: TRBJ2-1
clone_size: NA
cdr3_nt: TGTGCCAGCAGCCCCTCGGGGTTCTCCTACAATGAGCAGTTCTTC
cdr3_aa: CASSPSGFSYNEQFF

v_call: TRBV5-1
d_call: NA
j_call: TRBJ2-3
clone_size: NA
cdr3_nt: TGCGCCAGCAGCTTGGGAGGGACACCGTGGGATACGCAGTATTTT
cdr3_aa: CASSLGGTPWDTQYF

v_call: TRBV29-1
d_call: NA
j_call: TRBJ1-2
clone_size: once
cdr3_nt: TGCAGCGTTACCAGGGGCCGTGGGTATGGCTACACCTTC
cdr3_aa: CSVTRGRGYGYTF

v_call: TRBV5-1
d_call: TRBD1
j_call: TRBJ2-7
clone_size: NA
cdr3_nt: TGCGCCAGCAGCGGGGACAGGTCCTACGAGCAGTACTTC
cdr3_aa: CASSGDRSYEQYF

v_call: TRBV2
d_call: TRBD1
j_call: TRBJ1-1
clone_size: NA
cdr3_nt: TGTGCCAGCAGTGACCCTCACCAGGACAGGGGGAACACTGAAGCTTTCTTT
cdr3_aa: CASSDPHQDRGNTEAFF

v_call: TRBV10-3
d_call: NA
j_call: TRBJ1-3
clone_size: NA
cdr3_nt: TGTGCCATCAGTGAGCCCCCCGGACAGGGAAACACCATATATTTT
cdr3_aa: CAISEPPGQGNTIYF

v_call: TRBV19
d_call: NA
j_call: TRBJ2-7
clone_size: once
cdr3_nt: TGTGCCAGTAGTAGGCGGAAAGACTCCTACGAGCAGTACTTC
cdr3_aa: CASSRRKDSYEQYF

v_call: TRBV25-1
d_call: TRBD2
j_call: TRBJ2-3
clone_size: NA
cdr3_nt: TGTGCCAGCAGTGGGCTAGCGGGGGGGGGACGTAGCACAGATACGCAGTATTTT
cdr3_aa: CASSGLAGGGRSTDTQYF

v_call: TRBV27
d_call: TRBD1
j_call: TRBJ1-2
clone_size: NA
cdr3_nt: TGTGCCAGCAGTACCGGGACAGGGGGAGGCTACACCTTC
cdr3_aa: CASSTGTGGGYTF

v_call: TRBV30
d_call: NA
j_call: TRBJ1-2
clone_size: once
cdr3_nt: TGTGCCTGCGTAAAACAGGTCTCCTATGGCTACACCTTC
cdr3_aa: CACVKQVSYGYTF

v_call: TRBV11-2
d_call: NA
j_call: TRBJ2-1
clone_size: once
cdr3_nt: TGTGCCAGCAGCCCCCGGGGGCGGGGGAAACACAATGAGCAGTTCTTC
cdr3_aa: CASSPRGRGKHNEQFF

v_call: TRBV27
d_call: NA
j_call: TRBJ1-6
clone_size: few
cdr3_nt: TGTGCCAGCAGTCCGCATCCCCGAAAACACGTAACCAGGGTGGGAAATTCACCCCTCCACTTT
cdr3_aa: CASSPHPRKHVTRVGNSPLHF

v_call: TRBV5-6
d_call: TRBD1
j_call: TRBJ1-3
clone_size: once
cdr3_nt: TGTGCCAGCAGCTTAACAGGACAGGGAACTGGAAACACCATATATTTT
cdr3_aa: CASSLTGQGTGNTIYF

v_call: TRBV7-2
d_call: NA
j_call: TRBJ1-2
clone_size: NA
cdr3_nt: TGTGCCAGCAGCTTAGTCCCGGGGTTGGCCTCTCAAGGCTACACCTTC
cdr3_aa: CASSLVPGLASQGYTF

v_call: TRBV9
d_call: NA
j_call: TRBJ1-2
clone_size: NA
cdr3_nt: TGTGCCAGCAGCGTAGACAGGGATGGCGGCTATGGCTACACCTTC
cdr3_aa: CASSVDRDGGYGYTF

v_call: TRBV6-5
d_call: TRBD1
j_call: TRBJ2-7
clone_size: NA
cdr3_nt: TGTGCCAGCGGGCGACAGGGGATCGGATTCTACGAGCAGTACTTC
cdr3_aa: CASGRQGIGFYEQYF

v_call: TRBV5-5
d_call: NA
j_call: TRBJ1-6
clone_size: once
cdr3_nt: TGTGCCAGCAGCCACGGGACTTTGGGGGGTTACTCCTATAATTCACCCCTCCACTTT
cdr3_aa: CASSHGTLGGYSYNSPLHF

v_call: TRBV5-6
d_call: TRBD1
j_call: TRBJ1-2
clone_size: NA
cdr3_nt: TGTGCCAGCTACTATTATTTTCGGGACAGGGAGTATGGCTACACCTTC
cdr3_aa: CASYYYFRDREYGYTF

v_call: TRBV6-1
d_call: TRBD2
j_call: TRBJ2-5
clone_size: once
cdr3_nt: TGTGCCAGCAGTCAAACGGGGGGTCAGGTAGAGACCCAGTACTTC
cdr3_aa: CASSQTGGQVETQYF

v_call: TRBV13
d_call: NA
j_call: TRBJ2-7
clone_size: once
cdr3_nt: TGTGCCAGCAGCTCCCCCGCACCTACCCCCCGCGAGCAGTACTTC
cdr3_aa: CASSSPAPTPREQYF

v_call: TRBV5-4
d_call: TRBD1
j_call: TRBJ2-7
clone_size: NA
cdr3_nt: TGTGCCAGCAGCCCTGGACAGGGATCCTACGAGCAGTACTTC
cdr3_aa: CASSPGQGSYEQYF

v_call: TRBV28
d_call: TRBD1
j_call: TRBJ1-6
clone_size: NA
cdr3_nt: TGTGCCAGCAGTCCGAATACCAGGGGGCACGCAAATTCACCCCTCCACTTT
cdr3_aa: CASSPNTRGHANSPLHF

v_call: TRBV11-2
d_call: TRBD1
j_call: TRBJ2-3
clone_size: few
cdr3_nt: TGTGCCAGCAGCTTGGGACAGAGCACAGATACGCAGTATTTT
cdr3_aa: CASSLGQSTDTQYF

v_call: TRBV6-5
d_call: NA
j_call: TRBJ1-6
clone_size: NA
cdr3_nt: TGTGCCAGCAGTTACGAGGCAGGGTGCAATTCACCCCTCCACTTT
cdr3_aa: CASSYEAGCNSPLHF

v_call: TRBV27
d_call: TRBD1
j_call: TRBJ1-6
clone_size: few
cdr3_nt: TGTGCCAGCAGAGTATCCTTTATGGACAGGGCGAATTCACCCCTCCACTTT
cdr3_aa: CASRVSFMDRANSPLHF